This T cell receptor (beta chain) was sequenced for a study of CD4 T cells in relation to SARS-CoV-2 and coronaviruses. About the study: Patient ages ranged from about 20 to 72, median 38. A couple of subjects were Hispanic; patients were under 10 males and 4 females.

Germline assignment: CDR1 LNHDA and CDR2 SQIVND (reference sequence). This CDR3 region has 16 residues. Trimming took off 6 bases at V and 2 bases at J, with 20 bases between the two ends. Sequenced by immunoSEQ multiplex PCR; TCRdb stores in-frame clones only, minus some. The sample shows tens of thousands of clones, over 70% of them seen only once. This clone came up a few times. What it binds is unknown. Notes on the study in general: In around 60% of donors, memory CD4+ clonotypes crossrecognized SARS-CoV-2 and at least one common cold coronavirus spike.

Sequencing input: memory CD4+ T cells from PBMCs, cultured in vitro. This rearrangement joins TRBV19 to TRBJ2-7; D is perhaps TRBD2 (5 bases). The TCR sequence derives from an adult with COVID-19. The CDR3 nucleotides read TGTGCCAGTAGCCTTAAGAGTGGCGGGTCCACCTACGAGCAGTACTTC. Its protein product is CASSLKSGGSTYEQYF.